A single sample gave rise to the 14 T cell receptor beta chains below, sequenced in a study of T cells in Graves' hyperthyroidism and ophthalmopathy. There were TCR beta CDR3 regions amplified from RNA transcripts. The HTBI primer set drove a first-round RT-PCR of the TCR CDR3. TCRdb re-analysed the multiplex PCR reads in MiXCR, keeping a single row per CDR3 protein. Of fewer than 350,000 distinct CDR3 sequences listed, 21% are singletons. Input material: blood. All receptors come from a woman aged 50 to 60 with Graves' hyperthyroidism.

This clonotype has ten or more counts. The chain recombines TRBV24-1 with TRBJ2-1, with TRBD1 identical over 9 bases. With 8 bases clipped from V and 3 bases from J, the junction kept 4 bases outside the gene matches. Looked up from germline, CDR1 is KGHDR and CDR2 is SFDVKD. CDR3 length: 14 residues. The CDR3 reads CATKGTGFYNEQFF. The DNA for the CDR3 is TGTGCCACCAAAGGGACAGGGTTCTACAATGAGCAGTTCTTC.

This clonotype was observed at least ten times. The rearrangement links TRBV30 to TRBJ2-7; either TRBD1 or TRBD2 may supply D (5 bases each). CDR3 size: 12 residues. CDR1 is GTSNPN and CDR2 is SVGIG in the germline V gene (reference sequence). V was clipped by 8 bases and J by 3 bases, with 14 bases between them. CDR3 in DNA: TGTGCCGCCGGGACGCAACTCTACGAGCAGTACTTC. Its protein is CAAGTQLYEQYF.

Many counts were recorded for this clonotype. This chain links TRBV20-1 with TRBJ2-2; TRBD2 is a possible D gene (6 bases). Germline CDR1 reads DFQATT; CDR2 reads SNEGSKA (reference sequence). The CDR3 consists of 13 residues. V lost 7 bases to trimming and J lost 5 bases, with 14 bases between them. Here the CDR3 DNA reads TGCAGTGGGAGGGAAACTATGACCGGGGAGCTGTTTTTT. Translation gives CSGRETMTGELFF.

This clonotype was observed a handful of times. The V gene is TRBV9, the J gene TRBJ1-1, with 10 bases lining up with TRBD1. CDR3 size: 14 residues. The trim removed 3 bases at V and 6 bases at J, leaving 5 bases unmatched. Per the germline V gene, CDR1 is SGDLS and CDR2 is YYNGEE. CDR3 nucleotide sequence: TGTGCCAGCAGCGGGGGACAGGGGTTCGCTGAAGCTTTCTTT. This encodes CASSGGQGFAEAFF.

This clonotype was detected many times. This rearrangement joins TRBV11-2 to TRBJ2-7, with D maybe TRBD2 (5 bases). Deletions cut 1 base from V and 7 bases from J, with 26 bases between. The CDR3 is 18 residues long. Germline CDR1 reads SGHAT; CDR2 reads FQNNGV. The CDR3 DNA follows: TGTGCCAGCAGCTTAGTAGAATGGGGAGAGAGTGGGTCACGGGAGCAGTACTTC. This translates into CASSLVEWGESGSREQYF.

This clonotype has a count of ten or more. The chain uses TRBV28 and TRBJ2-3; a weak D match, TRBD2 (5 bases). Trimming removed 1 base at V and 6 bases at J, with 8 bases between. The CDR3 covers 13 residues. Germline V gives CDR1 MDHEN, CDR2 SYDVKM. The CDR3 nucleotides are TGTGCCAGCAGTTTATCCGGGGTTGATACGCAGTATTTT. This gives the protein CASSLSGVDTQYF.

This clonotype was found a few times. The chain employs TRBV6-5 and TRBJ1-2, with D possibly matching TRBD1 (6 bases). Trimming removed 2 bases from V and 7 bases from J, with 11 bases in between. This CDR3 is built from 13 residues. CDR1 MNHEY and CDR2 SVGAGI come from the germline V gene. The CDR3 loop is CASSYPTGIGYTF. Written as DNA, the CDR3 is TGTGCCAGCAGTTACCCGACAGGAATTGGCTACACCTTC.

There are many counts of this clonotype. This rearrangement joins TRBV24-1 to TRBJ1-2, with D unresolved. This CDR3 comprises 14 residues. The V and J ends lost 4 bases and 5 bases respectively, with 13 bases between them. The V gene's germline CDR1 is KGHDR and CDR2 SFDVKD. The CDR3 loop reads CATSDHKGTYGYTF. The CDR3 DNA sequence: TGTGCCACCAGTGACCACAAGGGCACATATGGCTACACCTTC.

At least ten counts were recorded for this clonotype. The rearrangement uses TRBV30 and TRBJ1-1; D is ambiguous. Germline lookup yields CDR1 GTSNPN and CDR2 SVGIG (reference sequence). Trimming shortened V by 0 bases and J by 12 bases, and 14 bases separated the two germline ends. CDR3 size: 12 residues. The CDR3 sequence: CAWSVGPPISFF. The CDR3 region has the DNA TGTGCCTGGAGTGTAGGCCCTCCAATATCTTTCTTT.

In its sample, this clonotype was seen a few times. The chain carries TRBV11-2 and TRBJ1-4; D possibly corresponds to TRBD1 (5 bases). Looked up from germline, CDR1 is SGHAT and CDR2 is FQNNGV. The V gene lost 3 bases and the J gene lost 3 bases, with 8 bases spanning the gap. The CDR3 runs 14 residues. CDR3: CASSFTGPNEKLFF. The CDR3 DNA follows: TGTGCCAGCAGCTTTACGGGGCCTAATGAAAAACTGTTTTTT. The variable domain in full, completed from reference TRBV11-2 and TRBJ1-4, reads EAGVAQSPRYKIIEKRQSVAFWCNPISGHATLYWYQQILGQGPKLLIQFQNNGVVDDSQLPKDRFSAERLKGVDSTLKIQPAKLEDSAVYLCASSFTGPNEKLFFGSGTQLSVL.

This clonotype was picked up many times. The J gene is TRBJ1-1, the V gene TRBV28, with D maybe TRBD1 (6 bases). Germline V CDR1 and CDR2: MDHEN, SYDVKM. The CDR3 is 15 amino acids. V was cut by 5 bases and J by 0 bases, with 13 bases left in between. The CDR3 DNA follows: TGTGCCAGCAGTCTGGCCAGGGGAATGAACACTGAAGCTTTCTTT. Protein: CASSLARGMNTEAFF.

This clonotype was observed a few times. The chain links TRBV15 to TRBJ1-5; no definite D call. Looked up from germline, CDR1 is LNHNV and CDR2 is YYDKDF (reference sequence). CDR3 length: 15 amino acids. V was pared by 3 bases and J by 2 bases, with 11 bases between. In DNA, the CDR3 is TGTGCCACCAGCAGGGGTAAGATTGGCAATCAGCCCCAGCATTTT. Translated: CATSRGKIGNQPQHF. Using reference TRBV15 and TRBJ1-5 for the parts outside the CDR3, the full variable domain is DAMVIQNPRYQVTQFGKPVTLSCSQTLNHNVMYWYQQKSSQAPKLLFHYYDKDFNNEADTPDNFQSRRPNTSFCFLDIRSPGLGDTAMYLCATSRGKIGNQPQHFGDGTRLSIL.

This clonotype was seen a few times. The rearrangement links TRBV6-1 to TRBJ1-1; 7 nucleotides match TRBD1. This CDR3 comprises 14 residues. Losses at the gene ends were 7 bases for V and 5 bases for J; bases not matched to a gene: 10. Germline assignment: CDR1 MNHNS and CDR2 SASEGT. The CDR3 loop reads CASTHTGARTEAFF. The CDR3, as DNA: TGTGCCAGCACCCACACAGGGGCGCGGACTGAAGCTTTCTTT.

The sample holds a few counts of this clonotype. The V and J genes are TRBV3-1 and TRBJ2-3; D is undetermined. V dropped 1 base and J dropped 0 bases, with 5 bases sitting between them. Germline V lookup: CDR1 LGHDT, CDR2 YNNKEL (reference sequence). The CDR3 is 14 amino acids. The CDR3 loop is CASSQGQSTDTQYF. CDR3 coding DNA: TGTGCCAGCAGCCAAGGCCAAAGCACAGATACGCAGTATTTT.